The sequence of this T cell receptor (beta chain) was determined in a study of T cells after yellow fever vaccination. Study-level findings and limits: Though it reached lower strength, the secondary response hit its peak faster, day 5 versus 15. Bulk-population clonotypes that are abundant could appear as contaminants in FACS-sorted repertoires. Among primary-vaccination clones, most reappeared after the booster, at 95% to 96% for CD4 and 85% to 90% for CD8.

Of note for this clonotype: Its target is unknown.

TCRdb fed the 5' RACE reads into MiXCR, producing one record per CDR3 protein. The sample consists of about 360,000 distinct CDR3 sequences, roughly 6.2% of them appearing once. The source was PBMCs, collected 5 days after the yellow fever booster vaccination. The receptor comes from a man aged 25 to 40 who received the YFV17D yellow fever vaccine.

CDR3 coding DNA: TGCGCCGGACCCCTAGGGCGGGAGCCCGGCAACAATGAGCAGTTCTTC. It translates to CAGPLGREPGNNEQFF. The chain uses TRBV10-1 and TRBJ2-1, with 7 nucleotides matching TRBD2. From germline, CDR1 is WNHNN and CDR2 SYGVQD (reference sequence). Losses at the gene ends were 11 bases for V and 5 bases for J; bases not matched to a gene: 18. The CDR3 consists of 16 residues.